The rows below give T cell receptor beta chains drawn from one sample of a study of T-cell reconstitution after alpha-beta-depleted transplantation in children. MiXCR, applied by TCRdb to the PCR reads, yields one record per CDR3 protein. This table holds fewer than 550,000 distinct CDR3 sequences, around 10% found once. Specimen: PBMCs, mostly from graft donor cells, collected 180 days after TCRalphabeta/CD19-depleted stem cell transplant. All receptors derive from a female patient aged 2-9 years who had a stem cell transplant for aplastic anemia, so the T cells may come from the graft donor. The CDR3 runs from the conserved cysteine through the conserved F or W. The D gene is left open where the match is weak. Only part of the rows carry a size: once, few, many, or a class if the clone is expanded.

clone_size,v_call,d_call,j_call,cdr3_nt,cdr3_aa
few,TRBV3-1,TRBD1,TRBJ2-2,TGTGCCAGCAGCCAACCCGCGACAGGGGGAGTGGGGGAGCTGTTTTTT,CASSQPATGGVGELFF
NA,TRBV5-5,NA,TRBJ2-1,TGTGCCAGCCTGCGGGAATACAGGAGTGATGAGCAGTTCTTC,CASLREYRSDEQFF
NA,TRBV28,NA,TRBJ2-3,TGTGCCAGCAGCACCGGTGTTGGCGGCAGCACAGATACGCAGTATTTT,CASSTGVGGSTDTQYF
NA,TRBV29-1,TRBD1,TRBJ2-5,TGCAGCGTGTCGGACAGGGGGGGTGAGACCCAGTACTTC,CSVSDRGGETQYF
NA,TRBV6-1,NA,TRBJ2-7,TGTGCCAGCAGAAGGGACTCCAATTTCTACGAGCAGTACTTC,CASRRDSNFYEQYF
few,TRBV14,NA,TRBJ1-5,TGTGCCAGCAGCCAAGCTGGGCCCGGCAATCAGCCCCAGCATTTT,CASSQAGPGNQPQHF
few,TRBV20-1,TRBD1,TRBJ2-7,TGCAGTGCTAGTGGGGGACAGAACCCCTACGAGCAGTACTTC,CSASGGQNPYEQYF
NA,TRBV28,NA,TRBJ2-7,TGTGCCAGCAGGTCTTCGTACTCCGGAGGCGAGCAGTACTTC,CASRSSYSGGEQYF
NA,TRBV3-1,NA,TRBJ2-3,TGTGCCAGCAGCCAGGGGGCCTCAGGGTTTAGGGGAGATACGCAGTATTTT,CASSQGASGFRGDTQYF
few,TRBV5-1,NA,TRBJ2-1,TGCGCCAGCAGCTTGAATTCCTTCTCGGACTACAATGAGCAGTTCTTC,CASSLNSFSDYNEQFF
NA,TRBV25-1,TRBD2,TRBJ2-7,TGTGCCAGCAGTGAGTCTAGCGGGAGTCCCTCTTTCGAGCAGTACTTC,CASSESSGSPSFEQYF
NA,TRBV28,TRBD1,TRBJ1-2,TGTGCCAGCAGTTCCCGGACAGGGAATGGCTACACCTTC,CASSSRTGNGYTF
NA,TRBV6-2/TRBV6-3,TRBD2,TRBJ2-1,TGTGCCAGCGGATTTCCTTTTAGCGGGAGGGCCCCCAATGAGCAGTTCTTC,CASGFPFSGRAPNEQFF
few,TRBV20-1,TRBD2,TRBJ2-1,TGCAGTGCTAATAGCGGGCGCAATGAGCAGTTCTTC,CSANSGRNEQFF
NA,TRBV27,NA,TRBJ2-7,TGTGCCAGCAGTTTACAAGGGGCCCGGGGCTCCTACGAGCAGTACTTC,CASSLQGARGSYEQYF
few,TRBV18,TRBD1,TRBJ1-4,TGTGCCAGCTCACGGACAGGGGGATTTGATGAAAAACTGTTTTTT,CASSRTGGFDEKLFF
NA,TRBV12-3/TRBV12-4,TRBD1,TRBJ2-3,TGTGCCAGCAACGACAGGGTTTCGGCAGATACGCAGTATTTT,CASNDRVSADTQYF
NA,TRBV28,NA,TRBJ1-2,TGTGCCAGCAGTTCCGACACGTATGGCTACACCTTC,CASSSDTYGYTF
few,TRBV20-1,TRBD2,TRBJ2-7,TGCAGTGCTCCCATACTAGCGGGATCCTACGAGCAGTACTTC,CSAPILAGSYEQYF
few,TRBV5-1,NA,TRBJ2-7,TGCGCCAGCAGCTTGGCCCCTTCTTTGGGCTACGAGCAGTACTTC,CASSLAPSLGYEQYF
few,TRBV19,NA,TRBJ1-1,TGTGCCGTTAAAAGCGTGGTGGGCACTGAAGCTTTCTTT,CAVKSVVGTEAFF
NA,TRBV24-1,NA,TRBJ2-2,TGTGCCACCAGTGATTTTCTGAAGGGGGGCACCGGGGAGCTGTTTTTT,CATSDFLKGGTGELFF
few,TRBV28,NA,TRBJ2-6,TGTGCCAGCAGTTCGGCGGGAAGGGCCAACGTCCTGACTTTC,CASSSAGRANVLTF
few,TRBV6-1,NA,TRBJ2-2,TGTGCCAGCAGTGAAGTCGGGCCCGCCGGGGAGCTGTTTTTT,CASSEVGPAGELFF
few,TRBV12-3/TRBV12-4,NA,TRBJ2-3,TGTGCCAGCAGTAATACACACGACCGCCGGGATACGCAGTATTTT,CASSNTHDRRDTQYF
many,TRBV18,NA,TRBJ2-1,TGTGCCAGCTCACCCACAGGTCACGAGCAGTTCTTC,CASSPTGHEQFF
few,TRBV20-1,NA,TRBJ2-1,TGCAGTGCTAACCCCGGCCGATGGGGGCAGTTCTTC,CSANPGRWGQFF
many,TRBV5-1,NA,TRBJ2-2,TGCGCCAGCAGACCCGGACATAACACCGGGGAGCTGTTTTTT,CASRPGHNTGELFF
NA,TRBV6-5,TRBD1,TRBJ2-1,TGTGCCAGCAGTTACTCGATGCGGCAGGGGGCGAATGAGCAGTTCTTC,CASSYSMRQGANEQFF
few,TRBV6-2/TRBV6-3,NA,TRBJ1-2,TGTGCCAGCAGTGAGGATGGCTACACCTTC,CASSEDGYTF
NA,TRBV20-1,TRBD1,TRBJ1-2,TGCAGTGCTAGAGAAGGATGGCAGGGGGCCTTGCATGGCTACACCTTC,CSAREGWQGALHGYTF
few,TRBV29-1,NA,TRBJ2-2,TGCAGCGTTGTTGGCAGGGATCCCGCGAACACCGGGGAGCTGTTTTTT,CSVVGRDPANTGELFF
NA,TRBV29-1,NA,TRBJ1-2,TGCAGCGTTGAATCGGCCCCAGGGGTCTATGGCTACACCTTC,CSVESAPGVYGYTF
NA,TRBV28,TRBD1,TRBJ2-5,TGTGCCAGCAGTTTTAAACTGGGACAGGGCCAAGAGACCCAGTACTTC,CASSFKLGQGQETQYF
many,TRBV20-1,NA,TRBJ2-7,TGCAGTGCTAGGCCCGGGACTCATTACGAGCAGTACTTC,CSARPGTHYEQYF
NA,TRBV18,TRBD2,TRBJ2-5,TGTGCCAGCTCACCAGGCACGGCGGGAGAAGAGACCCAGTACTTC,CASSPGTAGEETQYF
NA,TRBV7-9,NA,TRBJ2-1,TGTGCCAGCAGCTTTAGCTGGGATGAGCAGTTCTTC,CASSFSWDEQFF
many,TRBV20-1,NA,TRBJ2-3,TGCAGTGCTAGAGACCCAATCCGGGGGCTCCGCGGCGATACGCAGTATTTT,CSARDPIRGLRGDTQYF
few,TRBV20-1,NA,TRBJ2-3,TGCAGTGCTTTGGGGGGAAGGCCAGATACGCAGTATTTT,CSALGGRPDTQYF
NA,TRBV12-3/TRBV12-4,TRBD1,TRBJ2-3,TGTGCCAGCAGTTTTCTAGGGGGCGCGAGGAAAGATACGCAGTATTTT,CASSFLGGARKDTQYF
few,TRBV10-3,TRBD2,TRBJ2-7,TGTGCCATCAGTGAGCCCGGGACTAGCGGGGGCCCTTGGCAGTACTTC,CAISEPGTSGGPWQYF
few,TRBV9,TRBD2,TRBJ2-1,TGTGCCAGCAGCGCTCTAGCGGGAGGGGGCAATGAGCAGTTCTTC,CASSALAGGGNEQFF
NA,TRBV5-5,NA,TRBJ1-1,TGTGCCAGCAGGGCGGGGGCTACTAACACTGAAGCTTTCTTT,CASRAGATNTEAFF
few,TRBV25-1,NA,TRBJ1-2,TGTGCCAGCTCTCGGACCGGGATCGACGGCTACACCTTC,CASSRTGIDGYTF
many,TRBV6-2/TRBV6-3,NA,TRBJ2-4,TGTGCCAGCAGTTACTCCCCTGCCATTCAGTACTTC,CASSYSPAIQYF
NA,TRBV28,NA,TRBJ1-2,TGTGCCAGCAGTCCGCTGGCCAGGGGCTACACCTTC,CASSPLARGYTF
many,TRBV5-1,NA,TRBJ2-7,TGCGCCAGCAGCTTCGGAGTCAGAGAGCAGTACTTC,CASSFGVREQYF
few,TRBV29-1,NA,TRBJ1-5,TGCAGCGTTAAGTGGGGTAGCAATCAGCCCCAGCATTTT,CSVKWGSNQPQHF
NA,TRBV20-1,NA,TRBJ2-5,TGCAGTGCAAAAAAGGGGGAGACCCAGTACTTC,CSAKKGETQYF
NA,TRBV2,NA,TRBJ2-3,TGTGCCAGCAGTGAAAGAGTAGCTAGGGTCACAGATACGCAGTATTTT,CASSERVARVTDTQYF
few,TRBV29-1,NA,TRBJ2-3,TGCAGCGTTGTCAAAACAGATACGCAGTATTTT,CSVVKTDTQYF
NA,TRBV9,NA,TRBJ1-4,TGTGCCAGCAGCGTAGAAGGGGGAAGGACTAATGAAAAACTGTTTTTT,CASSVEGGRTNEKLFF
NA,TRBV18,TRBD2,TRBJ2-7,TGTGCCAGCTCACCACGAGGAGCGGGAGGGAACGAGCAGTACTTC,CASSPRGAGGNEQYF
few,TRBV11-2,NA,TRBJ2-6,TGTGCCAGCAGCTCCGAGAACGGGGGCCCCTCTGGGGCCAACGTCCTGACTTTC,CASSSENGGPSGANVLTF
few,TRBV6-5,NA,TRBJ1-1,TGTGCCAGCAGTTACCTACAGGGGAACACTGAAGCTTTCTTT,CASSYLQGNTEAFF
few,TRBV25-1,NA,TRBJ2-1,TGTGCCGGAGGGGGGACAACCTACAATGAGCAGTTCTTC,CAGGGTTYNEQFF
NA,TRBV18,NA,TRBJ2-1,TGTGCCAGCTCACCGGGTTGGCAGGAGGGTGAGCAGTTCTTC,CASSPGWQEGEQFF
many,TRBV28,TRBD1,TRBJ2-3,TGTGCCAGCAGGATACAGGGGGTCACGCAGTATTTT,CASRIQGVTQYF
NA,TRBV7-4,NA,TRBJ2-6,TGTGCCAGCAGTTCCGGGGTTGGTGGGGCCAACGTCCTGACTTTC,CASSSGVGGANVLTF
few,TRBV16,NA,TRBJ2-1,TGTGCCAGCAGCCAATCGGGCGGGAAGGGGCTTGTTACTGAGCAGTTCTTC,CASSQSGGKGLVTEQFF